This entry features one T cell receptor (beta chain) sequence. Its antigen is currently unknown. TCRdb re-analysed the reads in MiXCR, keeping a single row per CDR3 protein. The sample has 50,000 to 55,000 distinct CDR3 sequences, roughly 20% seen once. These data originate in a study of T cell repertoires in cytomegalovirus infection. Study information: Selection of CMV epitopes for the study included recently identified HLA-C-restricted and well-studied HLA-B-restricted ones.

General observations from the study: HLA-C-restricted CMV clonotypes gave the most frequent clonotype in two of eight donors. People with CMV and the relevant HLA were identified by cumulative public TCR beta family frequency.

V was pared by 6 bases and J by 3 bases, with 4 bases of the junction left unmatched. The CDR3 is 14 residues long. Germline assignment: CDR1 LGHDT and CDR2 YNNKEL (reference sequence). The material was CD8+ T cells from cultured PBMCs, obtained from culture after CMV antigen stimulation. This sequence was found in a human donor in good health (CMV status not recorded). Some clones in this sample may be carry-over from other donors' samples. This sequence joins TRBV3-1 and TRBJ2-3; 9 bases are a match to TRBD1. CDR3 nucleotide sequence: TGTGCCAGCAGGACCGGGACAGGGACAGATACGCAGTATTTT. Its protein is CASRTGTGTDTQYF.